These T cell receptor beta chains were read from a single sample in a study of cytomegalovirus exposure and HLA in healthy donors. Here immunoSEQ multiplex PCR was the method, and the copy in TCRdb shows in-frame clones only, minus some. The table includes roughly 200,000 clones, more than 75% detected once. Sample: PBMCs. These TCRs come from a woman aged 40 to 50 in good health and CMV-seronegative. CDR3s include the opening cysteine and the closing phenylalanine or tryptophan. The order of the fields is CDR3 protein, CDR3 DNA, J gene, V gene, clone size, D gene. A D gene is named only where the DNA matches it firmly. Clone size is shown for a subset of rows, as once, few, many or a class of expanded clone.

CASSVGQAGEQYF	TGTGCCAGTAGTGTGGGACAGGCGGGCGAGCAGTACTTC	TRBJ2-7	TRBV19	few	TRBD1
CATSGAGLMNTEAFF	TGTGCCACCAGCGGAGCAGGGCTGATGAACACTGAAGCTTTCTTT	TRBJ1-1	TRBV15	.	.
CASSIGGGSYEQYF	TGTGCCAGTAGTATAGGAGGGGGCTCCTACGAGCAGTACTTC	TRBJ2-7	TRBV19	.	.
CASSSADRGHREQYF	TGCGCCAGCAGCTCGGCCGACAGGGGGCATAGGGAGCAGTACTTC	TRBJ2-7	TRBV5-1	.	TRBD1
CASSSRSGGAFF	TGTGCCAGCAGCTCAAGATCGGGAGGAGCTTTCTTT	TRBJ1-1	TRBV27	.	.
CASSQGVAGGFYNEQFF	TGCGCCAGCAGCCAGGGAGTAGCGGGAGGATTCTACAATGAGCAGTTCTTC	TRBJ2-1	TRBV4-1	.	TRBD2
CASSYSNQPQHF	TGTGCCAGCAGTTATAGCAATCAGCCCCAGCATTTT	TRBJ1-5	TRBV7-6	once	.
CASSPLGYEQYF	TGTGCCAGCAGTCCCCTAGGCTACGAGCAGTACTTC	TRBJ2-7	TRBV2	.	.
CASSREASGRADTGELFF	TGCGCCAGCAGCCGCGAAGCTAGCGGGAGGGCCGACACCGGGGAGCTGTTTTTT	TRBJ2-2	TRBV5-1	.	TRBD2
CASRRGQKYSPLHF	TGTGCCAGCAGGCGAGGACAGAAGTATTCACCCCTCCACTTT	TRBJ1-6	TRBV28	few	.
CAISEQGFQETQYF	TGTGCCATCAGTGAGCAGGGCTTTCAAGAGACCCAGTACTTC	TRBJ2-5	TRBV10-3	.	.
CASSVRLAGAAPDNEQFF	TGTGCCAGCAGCGTGAGACTAGCGGGGGCAGCCCCCGACAATGAGCAGTTCTTC	TRBJ2-1	TRBV9	.	TRBD2
CAWSVQGSGGEQFF	TGTGCCTGGAGTGTACAGGGGAGCGGGGGTGAGCAGTTCTTC	TRBJ2-1	TRBV30	.	.
CASSEAGVPTDTQYF	TGTGCCAGCAGTGAAGCAGGGGTACCCACAGATACGCAGTATTTT	TRBJ2-3	TRBV6-1	once	.
CASSESGRDYEQYF	TGCGCCAGCAGTGAGTCGGGGAGGGACTACGAGCAGTACTTC	TRBJ2-7	TRBV10-1	.	TRBD2
CASSHGRSGAQETQYF	TGTGCCAGCAGCCACGGACGGAGCGGAGCGCAAGAGACCCAGTACTTC	TRBJ2-5	TRBV7-9	.	.